This entry lists 10 T cell receptor beta chains sequenced from one sample in a study of a mutant IDH1 vaccine in newly diagnosed glioma. Stated time point: week 23, last vaccination. Each dose delivered 300 ug of mutant IDH1 20-mer peptide subcutaneously with imiquimod. Sequenced by immunoSEQ multiplex PCR; TCRdb stores in-frame clones only, minus some. The repertoire holds tens of thousands of clones, 87% seen once, with more than 1.1% in the top ten. No antigens are known for them. This material consisted of PBMCs, taken from a glioma patient whose treatment included an IDH1 peptide vaccine. These receptors all come from a man between 35 and 55 years old with glioma.

The V and J genes are TRBV19 and TRBJ2-7; D ambiguous. The CDR3 extends over 10 amino acids. Germline-derived CDR1 and CDR2 are LNHDA and SQIVND (reference sequence). The CDR3 nucleotides read TGTGCAGAGTCAGTTTACGAGCAGTACTTC. It encodes CAESVYEQYF.

By share, this clone counts as medium-sized. V gene TRBV15 combines with J gene TRBJ2-2; 10 positions match TRBD1. Germline CDR1 LNHNV, CDR2 YYDKDF (reference sequence). Trimming took 5 bases from V and 3 from J; bases not matched to a gene: 3. The CDR3 is made up of 15 amino acids. The CDR3 DNA sequence: TGTGCCACCAGCTTCGGACAGGGGGACACCGGGGAGCTGTTTTTT. Amino acids: CATSFGQGDTGELFF. The whole variable domain, remainder taken from reference TRBV15 and TRBJ2-2, is DAMVIQNPRYQVTQFGKPVTLSCSQTLNHNVMYWYQQKSSQAPKLLFHYYDKDFNNEADTPDNFQSRRPNTSFCFLDIRSPGLGDTAMYLCATSFGQGDTGELFFGEGSRLTVL.

The chain is built from TRBV5-5 and TRBJ2-7; no clear D gene. From germline, CDR1 is SGHKS and CDR2 YYEKEE (reference sequence). The CDR3 totals 14 residues. Trimming removed 0 bases at V and 4 bases at J, with 11 bases between. CDR3 DNA sequence: TGTGCCAGCAGCTTGGGGTATGGATTTTACGAGCAGTACTTC. Amino acids: CASSLGYGFYEQYF.

This rearrangement joins TRBV9 to TRBJ2-7; TRBD1 matches at 9 bases. Germline V gene lookup returns CDR1 SGDLS and CDR2 YYNGEE. The junction had 8 bases not matched to a gene; V was cut back by 1 base and J by 6 bases. The length of the CDR3 is 15 residues. This chain's CDR3 is CASSVWGQGRSEQYF. The CDR3 nucleotides read TGTGCCAGCAGCGTATGGGGACAGGGTAGATCCGAGCAGTACTTC.

The rearrangement joins TRBV5-6 to TRBJ1-1; D ambiguous. V lost 5 bases, J lost 0 bases, and 8 bases lay in between. The germline CDR1 and CDR2 sequences are SGHDT and YYEEEE. The CDR3 covers 13 residues. CDR3 sequence: CASSTVMNTEAFF. In DNA form, the CDR3 reads TGTGCCAGCAGTACGGTTATGAACACTGAAGCTTTCTTT.

The V and J genes are TRBV27 and TRBJ2-1, with TRBD1 matching 10 bases. This CDR3 comprises 19 residues. V lost 3 bases, J lost 9 bases, and 20 bases stayed unmatched. Germline CDR1 MNHEY, CDR2 SMNVEV (reference sequence). The CDR3 nucleotides are TGTGCCAGCAGTTTCGTCACCCGCCGCACCCCGACAGGGGGCAGTGAGCAGTTCTTC. This gives the protein CASSFVTRRTPTGGSEQFF.

The rearrangement uses TRBV5-8 and TRBJ1-5; D unclear. This CDR3 comprises 13 residues. Germline CDR1 SGHTS, CDR2 YDEGEE. Between the trimmed V and J ends, which lost 1 base and 4 bases, there was a span of 6 bases. The CDR3 coding sequence is TGTGCCAGCAGCTTGTACGGGAATCAGCCCCAGCATTTT. It yields the protein CASSLYGNQPQHF.

The chain uses TRBV29-1 and TRBJ1-2, with 8 bases lining up with TRBD1. CDR1 and CDR2 from the germline V gene are SQVTM and ANQGSEA. This CDR3 spans 14 amino acids. J gave up 2 bases and V 7 bases, and 9 bases lay outside the gene matches. CDR3 sequence reads: CSASGQGRNYGYTF. In DNA form, the CDR3 reads TGCAGCGCGAGCGGACAGGGAAGGAACTATGGCTACACCTTC.

J is TRBJ1-5 and V is TRBV2; D might be TRBD1 (5 bases). V was clipped by 6 bases and J by 6 bases, with 15 bases between them. The CDR3 sequence is 14 residues long. Germline V gene data show CDR1 as SNHLY and CDR2 as FYNNEI. DNA for the CDR3: TGTGCCAGCAGGGGGACGGTGCCGAGTCAGCCCCAGCATTTT. Translating it yields CASRGTVPSQPQHF.

This chain joins TRBV29-1 and TRBJ2-6, with D perhaps matching TRBD1 (6 bases). The CDR3 has 14 amino acids. Per germline, CDR1 SQVTM and CDR2 ANQGSEA. V gave up 6 bases and J gave up 2 bases, with 11 bases separating them. CDR3 loop: CSVLNRAGANVLTF. CDR3 nucleotides: TGCAGCGTACTAAACAGGGCTGGGGCCAACGTCCTGACTTTC.